This TCR beta chain was profiled in a study of T-cell memory formation after mild COVID-19. Points from the study as a whole: Second-wave clones that peaked on day 37 lacked confirmed SARS-CoV-2 specificity.

Germline V gene lookup returns CDR1 SNHLY and CDR2 FYNNEI. This CDR3 spans 14 amino acids. V lost 0 bases, J lost 1 base, and 5 bases lay in between. This clonotype was recorded at least ten times. Its cognate antigen is unknown. Via MiXCR, TCRdb re-called the 5' RACE reads, giving one row per CDR3 protein. The sample lists roughly 80,000 distinct CDR3 sequences, about 23% occurring once. The V call is TRBV2, the J call TRBJ2-3, with a tentative D call TRBD1 (5 bases). What was sequenced was PBMCs or a T cell subset sorted from them (not recorded which). The TCR originated in a man in his late teens or twenties who had mild COVID-19 (a few samples of this study predate the infection). Cell type and time point are not known. CDR3 region: CASSEAGGTDTQYF. The CDR3 coding sequence is TGTGCCAGCAGTGAAGCAGGGGGCACAGATACGCAGTATTTT.